This TCR beta chain was recorded in a study of blood T cell repertoires in COVID-19 (dated by TCRdb to the early 2020s). In terms of the full investigation: Samples covering the acute and convalescent phases of COVID-19 were provided by collaborators in the United States, Italy and Spain. Where HLA class I and class II types were available, the types were taken from metadata supplied by the sample provider, not from assay-based typing. The material from the prospective study consisted of cDNA or gDNA derived from T cells, B-cell-depleted T cells, or PBMCs. Deeply sampled blood TCRbeta repertoires from subjects exposed to, actively infected with, or recovered from COVID-19 were included in the dataset. A de-identified subject ID, COVID-19 status, age in years and sex were almost always included in the sample metadata. A freely available public database, intended as a resource for researchers studying the immune response to SARS-CoV-2, is where the repertoires were released. The samples were drawn from the first 160 participants of the ongoing ImmuneRACE study and from roughly 1,300 subjects provided by 6 global collaborators. General conclusions and limits of the study: How much clinical and demographic metadata was included differed by source and by participant, and the metadata was provided uncurated.

Notes on this clone: It has no known antigen specificity. Per-base quality was not reported, and no clone a single base away is much larger than it.

Cut back by 3 bases and 0 bases, the V and J ends lie 9 bases apart. Per the germline V gene, KGHSH is the CDR1 and LQKENI is the CDR2. From its cysteine to its phenylalanine, the CDR3 spans 14 amino acids. The only DNA kept is the CDR3, 42 bases in frame from the first base. The immunoSEQ Assay, a bias-controlled multiplex PCR, was used to amplify TCRbeta CDR3 regions from genomic DNA. The study's processing was this. Within the assay, amplification of reference gene primers was used to estimate how many nucleated cells each sample contained. To quantify the absolute abundance of each unique TCRbeta CDR3 rearrangement, sequence reads were collapsed and filtered. Productive Simpson clonality was computed per sample as the square root of Simpson's diversity index over productive rearrangements. Not all clones reach the TCRdb copy of this immuneACCESS table, which keeps in-frame sequences only. Checked studies attribute under half of the gap to unresolved V genes and leave the rest unexplained. V, J and clone size reflect that table, while D and trimming were determined from the DNA. A total of about 16,000 clones appear in this sample, more than 70% of them only once. Approximately 12% of the sample is in the top ten clones.

Whole blood was collected in K2EDTA tubes by collaborating institutions according to the institutions' own protocols. Collaborator samples were shipped for TCRbeta analysis as frozen whole blood, isolated PBMCs, or DNA extracted from either sample type. Sequencing was carried out using peripheral blood. This chain joins TRBV18 to TRBJ2-7, with no D gene named confidently. The source of this sequence is a human donor in a cohort sampled during active COVID-19. The CDR3 protein: CASSPYQDSYEQYF. The DNA reads as follows: TGTGCCAGCTCACCGTACCAGGACTCCTACGAGCAGTACTTC.